The 27 T cell receptor beta chains in this list originate from one sample, sequenced in a study of memory CD4+ T cells and cytomegalovirus serostatus (dated by TCRdb to between 2018 and 2021). Single viable CD3+CD4+CD8-CD45RO+ cells were sorted as memory CD4+ T cells on a FACSAria II. Library preparation used the immunoSEQ multiplex PCR assay. Not all clones reach the TCRdb copy of this immuneACCESS table, which keeps in-frame sequences only. Checked studies attribute under half of the gap to unresolved V genes and leave the rest unexplained. Within this sample are some 25,000 clones, with approximately 71% of them counted one time only. The ten biggest clones cover more than 0.8% of the sample. What was sequenced was memory CD4+ T cells from blood. Receptors were obtained from an adult in good health and CMV-seronegative.

The chain joins TRBV4-1 to TRBJ2-7; possibly TRBD1 or TRBD2 for D (7 bases each). The CDR3 is 16 amino acids. Germline CDR1 reads MGHRA; CDR2 reads YSYEKL. V was trimmed by 1 base and J by 3 bases, leaving 16 bases between them. The CDR3 protein is CASSQVSGGGRYEQYF. Here the CDR3 DNA reads TGCGCCAGCAGCCAAGTTTCAGGGGGAGGGCGCTACGAGCAGTACTTC.

The CDR3: CASSLGQGNEKLFF. CDR3 DNA sequence: TGTGCCAGCAGTTTGGGACAGGGCAATGAAAAACTGTTTTTT. V usage is TRBV28 and J usage is TRBJ1-4; 9 nucleotides match TRBD1. Germline V gene data show CDR1 as MDHEN and CDR2 as SYDVKM. This CDR3 has 14 amino acids. Trimming at V came to 3 bases and at J to 5 bases, leaving 1 base not matched to a gene.

The sample holds one count of this clone. The V gene is TRBV7-2, the J gene TRBJ1-5, with 10 bases aligning to TRBD1. Unmatched junction bases numbered 7, after V lost 5 bases and J lost 6 bases. The CDR3 consists of 15 residues. Germline lookup yields CDR1 SGHTA and CDR2 FQGNSA. This CDR3 reads CASSRGQGDSQPQHF. The DNA of the CDR3 is TGTGCCAGCAGCCGAGGACAGGGGGATAGTCAGCCCCAGCATTTT.

This clone turned up a few times. The rearrangement uses TRBV7-9 and TRBJ1-2, with 7 bases fitting TRBD1. Unmatched junction bases numbered 7, after V lost 8 bases and J lost 7 bases. CDR3 length equals 12 residues. In germline, CDR1 is SEHNR, CDR2 FQNEAQ (reference sequence). Written as DNA, the CDR3 is TGTGCCAGCGAGACACGACAGGGTGGCTACACCTTC. Translating gives CASETRQGGYTF.

This sequence joins TRBV6-1 and TRBJ2-5; D is undetermined. Trimming took 6 bases from V and 1 from J, leaving 6 bases between them. CDR1 is MNHNS and CDR2 is SASEGT in the germline V gene. This CDR3 has 12 amino acids. The CDR3 sequence: CASRTPQETQYF. The CDR3 DNA reads TGTGCCAGCAGGACCCCCCAAGAGACCCAGTACTTC.

V usage is TRBV29-1 and J usage is TRBJ2-5, with 9 bases fitting TRBD1. Trimming took 6 bases from V and 2 from J; bases not matched to a gene: 4. Germline lookup yields CDR1 SQVTM and CDR2 ANQGSEA. The CDR3 has 13 residues. The DNA for the CDR3 is TGCAGCGTCAAGACAGGGGGGCAAGAGACCCAGTACTTC. Protein sequence: CSVKTGGQETQYF.

The chain joins TRBV25-1 to TRBJ2-1; D call uncertain. CDR1 and CDR2 from the germline V gene are MGHDK and SYGVNS. V was pared by 3 bases and J by 9 bases, with 18 bases between. The CDR3 covers 15 residues. CDR3: CASSDRLDTSREQFF. CDR3 coding DNA: TGTGCCAGCAGTGATCGGTTAGACACCAGTCGTGAGCAGTTCTTC.

The chain links TRBV7-9 to TRBJ2-1, with 12 nucleotides matching TRBD1. Germline loops: CDR1 SEHNR, CDR2 FQNEAQ (reference sequence). CDR3 size: 19 residues. Trimming at V came to 4 bases and at J to 2 bases, leaving 12 bases not matched to a gene. CDR3 nucleotides: TGTGCCAGCAGCTCTCTCCGGGACAGGGGGCTTCGGGCCTACAATGAGCAGTTCTTC. As protein: CASSSLRDRGLRAYNEQFF.

The V gene is TRBV13, the J gene TRBJ2-2; TRBD1 might be the D (5 bases). The V end lost 7 bases, the J end lost 6 bases, and 15 bases lay between the germline ends. Looked up from germline, CDR1 is PRHDT and CDR2 is FYEKMQ (reference sequence). The CDR3 runs 14 residues. CDR3 coding DNA: TGTGCCAGCACCCGACAGATCCGGGCCGGGGAGCTGTTTTTT. Translating gives CASTRQIRAGELFF.

The J gene is TRBJ1-3, the V gene TRBV7-2, with 7 bases fitting TRBD1. Trimming at V came to 3 bases and at J to 4 bases, leaving 3 bases not matched to a gene. Germline CDR1 and CDR2: SGHTA and FQGNSA. The CDR3 length is 14 residues. CDR3 DNA: TGTGCCAGCAGCTTTCAGGGGGAGGGAAACACCATATATTTT. Residues: CASSFQGEGNTIYF.

This clone has more than one count but fewer than ten. This chain joins TRBV5-1 and TRBJ2-4; no firm D call. Germline V CDR1 and CDR2: SGHRS, YFSETQ. The V end was cut by 2 bases, the J end by 5 bases, with 2 bases between. This CDR3 comprises 11 residues. CDR3 protein: CASSLENIQYF. The CDR3 nucleotides read TGCGCCAGCAGCTTAGAAAACATTCAGTACTTC.

V is TRBV4-2 and J is TRBJ2-6, with TRBD2 as a possible D gene (5 bases). V was cut by 2 bases and J by 0 bases, with 11 bases left in between. Germline V gene sequence: CDR1 LGHNA, CDR2 YNFKEQ. This CDR3 has 17 residues. CDR3 region: CASSQLLASSGANVLTF. As DNA, the CDR3 is TGTGCCAGCAGCCAACTTCTAGCATCCTCTGGGGCCAACGTCCTGACTTTC.

V gene TRBV7-6 combines with J gene TRBJ2-1, with 9 bases matching TRBD2. This CDR3 is 14 amino acids long. V gave up 6 bases and J gave up 6 bases; unmatched junction bases: 6. Germline V CDR1 and CDR2: SGHVS, FNYEAQ. CDR3 coding DNA: TGTGCCAGCAGTACGGCGGGAGGGACCAATGAGCAGTTCTTC. It is translated as CASSTAGGTNEQFF.

V usage is TRBV19 and J usage is TRBJ1-2; 7 nucleotides agree with TRBD1. The CDR3 loop spans 14 amino acids. Germline V gene sequence: CDR1 LNHDA, CDR2 SQIVND (reference sequence). V was clipped by 6 bases and J by 5 bases; unmatched bases: 9. The CDR3 region has the DNA TGTGCCAGTAGCACGCCCGGGACAGCGTATGGCTACACCTTC. Protein: CASSTPGTAYGYTF. The full variable domain, completed using reference TRBV19 and TRBJ1-2, is DGGITQSPKYLFRKEGQNVTLSCEQNLNHDAMYWYRQDPGQGLRLIYYSQIVNDFQKGDIAEGYSVSREKKESFPLTVTSAQKNPTAFYLCASSTPGTAYGYTFGSGTRLTVV.

This clone turned up a few times. The CDR3 DNA reads TGTGCCAGCAGCGCAGAACCCCAGGGGGGAGTAGATGGCTACACCTTC. It translates to CASSAEPQGGVDGYTF. This chain connects TRBV21-1 to TRBJ1-2; TRBD1 was called by the table and not checked on the DNA. TRBV21-1 represents a pseudogene. This CDR3 spans 16 amino acids.

The chain employs TRBV5-1 and TRBJ1-1; D might be TRBD1 (6 bases). Germline CDR1 is SGHRS and CDR2 is YFSETQ. V lost 4 bases to trimming and J lost 8 bases, with 15 bases between them. This CDR3 comprises 13 residues. CDR3 loop: CASSPINRDEAFF. In DNA form, the CDR3 reads TGCGCCAGCAGCCCTATCAACAGGGACGAAGCTTTCTTT.

V gene TRBV5-6 combines with J gene TRBJ2-7; D remains unclear. Germline V gene sequence: CDR1 SGHDT, CDR2 YYEEEE. V lost 5 bases, J lost 7 bases, and 10 bases lay in between. CDR3 length: 11 residues. The CDR3 coding sequence is TGTGCCAGCAGTTACTTGGGAGAGCAGTACTTC. This translates into CASSYLGEQYF. The variable domain in full, with the rest retrieved from reference TRBV5-6 and TRBJ2-7, is DAGVTQSPTHLIKTRGQQVTLRCSPKSGHDTVSWYQQALGQGPQFIFQYYEEEERQRGNFPDRFSGHQFPNYSSELNVNALLLGDSALYLCASSYLGEQYFGPGTRLTVT.

DNA for the CDR3: TGTGCCAGCAGCTTAGTATCAGGGGGCCAGGGCAATCAGCCCCAGCATTTT. It specifies CASSLVSGGQGNQPQHF. V gene TRBV7-2 combines with J gene TRBJ1-5; the match to TRBD1 covers 8 bases. V shed 1 base and J 2 bases; nucleotides not matched to a gene: 7. This CDR3 comprises 17 residues. Germline assignment: CDR1 SGHTA and CDR2 FQGNSA.

The chain is built from TRBV5-1 and TRBJ2-3; TRBD2 matches 9 bases. The length of the CDR3 is 17 residues. CDR1 is SGHRS, CDR2 YFSETQ, per germline. The ends lost 5 bases at V and 2 bases at J; junction bases unmatched: 12. DNA for the CDR3: TGCGCCAGCAGACCCCCGGGACTAGCAGCCCTCACAGATACGCAGTATTTT. Residues: CASRPPGLAALTDTQYF.

The chain combines TRBV18 with TRBJ1-2; D remains ambiguous. The CDR3 has 16 amino acids. Between the trimmed V and J ends, which lost 0 bases and 4 bases, there was a span of 15 bases. Per germline, CDR1 KGHSH and CDR2 LQKENI. The CDR3 sequence is CASSPPMTPSSYGYTF. CDR3 bases: TGTGCCAGCTCACCACCAATGACCCCATCCTCCTATGGCTACACCTTC.

CDR3 sequence (DNA): TGTGCCAGCAGCTTAGTCCTAAGCGCGGGAATTGGCCAAGAGACCCAGTACTTC. As protein: CASSLVLSAGIGQETQYF. V usage is TRBV11-2 and J usage is TRBJ2-5, with a weak D call TRBD2 (6 bases). This CDR3 region has 18 residues. Trimming removed 1 base from V and 1 base from J, with 19 bases in between. Germline CDR1 reads SGHAT; CDR2 reads FQNNGV.

The rearrangement links TRBV18 to TRBJ1-3; the D gene is possibly TRBD1 (5 bases). The V and J ends lost 5 bases and 0 bases respectively, with 14 bases between them. Germline CDR1 and CDR2: KGHSH and LQKENI. The length of the CDR3 is 16 residues. CDR3 bases: TGTGCCAGCTCAATACGAGACAGAGACTCTGGAAACACCATATATTTT. This gives the protein CASSIRDRDSGNTIYF.

The chain recombines TRBV7-9 with TRBJ1-1; D gene ambiguous. The CDR3 loop spans 14 amino acids. The V gene lost 1 base and the J gene lost 1 base, with 7 bases spanning the gap. CDR1 and CDR2 (germline): SEHNR, FQNEAQ (reference sequence). CDR3 sequence reads: CASSLVQQNTEAFF. In DNA form, the CDR3 reads TGTGCCAGCAGCTTAGTGCAGCAGAACACTGAAGCTTTCTTT.

The chain has TRBV19 and TRBJ1-3; D remains ambiguous. Germline values: CDR1 LNHDA, CDR2 SQIVND (reference sequence). The CDR3 is 13 amino acids. Trimming cost V 5 bases and J 2 bases, with 7 bases left between them. CDR3 bases: TGTGCCAGTAGTTCGTCAGCTGGAAACACCATATATTTT. Protein product: CASSSSAGNTIYF.

The V call is TRBV5-4, the J call TRBJ1-1; 8 nucleotides agree with TRBD1. Trimming cost V 3 bases and J 1 base; bases outside gene matches: 2. The CDR3 has 14 residues. Looked up from germline, CDR1 is SGHNT and CDR2 is YYREEE (reference sequence). This chain's CDR3 is CASSSTGANTEAFF. CDR3 DNA: TGTGCCAGCAGCTCGACAGGGGCGAACACTGAAGCTTTCTTT.

The chain joins TRBV28 to TRBJ2-1, with a tentative D call TRBD2 (6 bases). The CDR3 is 18 residues long. CDR1 is MDHEN and CDR2 is SYDVKM in the germline V gene. V lost 1 base to trimming and J lost 4 bases, with 20 bases between them. The chain's CDR3 is CASSLSEDLWRGYNEQFF. The DNA for the CDR3 is TGTGCCAGCAGTTTATCGGAGGATTTATGGCGGGGATACAATGAGCAGTTCTTC.

J is TRBJ2-1 and V is TRBV6-6, with 9 bases that match TRBD2. The CDR3 has 14 residues. The J segment lost 9 bases and the V segment lost 6 bases, leaving 9 bases of the junction unmatched. Germline CDR1 and CDR2: MNHNY and SVGAGI (reference sequence). The CDR3 region is CASRTSGQLPEQFF. CDR3 DNA: TGTGCCAGCAGGACTAGCGGCCAGTTACCTGAGCAGTTCTTC.